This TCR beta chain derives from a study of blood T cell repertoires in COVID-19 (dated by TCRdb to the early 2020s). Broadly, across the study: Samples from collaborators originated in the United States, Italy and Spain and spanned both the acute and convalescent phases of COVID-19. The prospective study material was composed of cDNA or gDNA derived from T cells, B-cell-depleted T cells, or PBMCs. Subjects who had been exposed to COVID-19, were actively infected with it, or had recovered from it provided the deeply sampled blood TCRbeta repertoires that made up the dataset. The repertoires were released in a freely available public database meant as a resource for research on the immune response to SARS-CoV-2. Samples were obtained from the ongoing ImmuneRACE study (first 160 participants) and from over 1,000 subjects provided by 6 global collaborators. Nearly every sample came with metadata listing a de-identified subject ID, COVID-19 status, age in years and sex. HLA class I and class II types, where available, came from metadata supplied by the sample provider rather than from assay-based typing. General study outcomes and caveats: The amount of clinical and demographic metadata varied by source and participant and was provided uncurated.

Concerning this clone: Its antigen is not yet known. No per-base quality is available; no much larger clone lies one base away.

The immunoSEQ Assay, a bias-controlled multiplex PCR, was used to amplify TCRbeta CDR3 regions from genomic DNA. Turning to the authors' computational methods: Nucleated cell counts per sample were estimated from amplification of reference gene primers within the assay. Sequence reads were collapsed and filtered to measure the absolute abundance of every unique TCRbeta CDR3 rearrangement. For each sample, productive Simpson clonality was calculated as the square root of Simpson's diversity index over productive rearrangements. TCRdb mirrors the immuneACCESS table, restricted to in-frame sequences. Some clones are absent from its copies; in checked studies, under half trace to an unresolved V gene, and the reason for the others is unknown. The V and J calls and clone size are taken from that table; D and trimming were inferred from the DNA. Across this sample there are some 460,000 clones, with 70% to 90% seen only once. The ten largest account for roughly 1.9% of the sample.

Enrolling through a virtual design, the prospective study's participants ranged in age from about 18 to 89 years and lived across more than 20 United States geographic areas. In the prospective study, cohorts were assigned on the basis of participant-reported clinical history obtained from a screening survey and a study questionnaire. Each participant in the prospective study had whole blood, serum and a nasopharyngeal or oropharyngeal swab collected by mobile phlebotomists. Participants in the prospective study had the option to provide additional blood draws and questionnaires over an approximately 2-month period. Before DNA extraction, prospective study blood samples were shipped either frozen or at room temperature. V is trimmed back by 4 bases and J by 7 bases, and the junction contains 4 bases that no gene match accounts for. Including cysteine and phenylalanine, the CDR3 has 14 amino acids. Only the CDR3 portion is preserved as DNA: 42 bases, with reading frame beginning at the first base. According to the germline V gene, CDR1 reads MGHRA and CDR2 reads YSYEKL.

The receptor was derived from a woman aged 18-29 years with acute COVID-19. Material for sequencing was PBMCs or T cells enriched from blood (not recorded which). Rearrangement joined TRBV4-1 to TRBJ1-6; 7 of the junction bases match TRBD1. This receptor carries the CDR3 CASSRGQSNSPLHF. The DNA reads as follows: TGCGCCAGCAGCCGGGGACAGAGCAATTCACCCCTCCACTTT.